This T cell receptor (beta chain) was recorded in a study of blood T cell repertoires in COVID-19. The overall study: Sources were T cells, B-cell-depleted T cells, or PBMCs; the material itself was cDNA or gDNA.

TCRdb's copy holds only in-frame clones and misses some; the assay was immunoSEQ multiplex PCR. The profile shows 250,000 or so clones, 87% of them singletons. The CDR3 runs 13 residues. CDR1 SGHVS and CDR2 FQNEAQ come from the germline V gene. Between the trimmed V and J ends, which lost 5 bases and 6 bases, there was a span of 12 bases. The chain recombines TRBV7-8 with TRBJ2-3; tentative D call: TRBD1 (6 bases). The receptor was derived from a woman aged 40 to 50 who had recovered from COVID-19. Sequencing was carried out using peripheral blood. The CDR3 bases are TGTGCCAGCAGCCGGGACGGACAGGATACGCAGTATTTT. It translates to CASSRDGQDTQYF.